The text below deals with one TCR beta chain. Its antigen is unidentified. This CDR3 is built from 15 residues. Germline assignment: CDR1 MNHEY and CDR2 SMNVEV (reference sequence). Trimming took 6 bases from V and 3 from J, leaving 16 bases between them. These data belong to a study of OX40 agonist ivuxolimab in advanced cancers. As for the study in general: Cohort: about 82% men, mean age 60, aged about 20 to 80. Anti-PD-1, anti-PD-L1 or anti-CTLA-4 therapy given earlier was allowed, and around 40% had some. Overall study results and limits: Researchers report that CD8+ T cells had, on average, more expanded clones than CD4+. There were also nonresponders showing low normalized T-cell clonal expansion.

Assay used: immunoSEQ multiplex PCR; TCRdb lists only in-frame clones, some missing. Of fewer than 70,000 clones listed, about 89% are singletons. The sequence came from an adult with an advanced solid tumor such as melanoma, head and neck, liver or kidney cancer. The specimen comprised CD4+ or CD8+ T cells sorted from blood, sampled in a trial of the OX40 agonist ivuxolimab. This sequence joins TRBV27 and TRBJ2-3; D may be TRBD1 or TRBD2 (6 bases each). Here the CDR3 reads CASRPLGGLTDTQYF. CDR3 DNA: TGTGCCAGCAGGCCCCTAGGGGGGTTGACAGATACGCAGTATTTT.